In this sample, the clone carrying this TCR beta chain turned up many times. The data belong to a study of human T cells and chemical hapten exposure. About the study: Upper back patch tests used 0.01% DPC, scored after 6 days.

Via MiXCR, TCRdb re-called the RACE reads, giving one row per CDR3 protein. The sample contains 35,000 to 45,000 distinct CDR3 sequences, 9% to 15% of which appear only once. Trimming stripped 4 bases from V and 7 bases from J, with 11 bases between. The CDR3 runs 13 residues. Per germline, CDR1 ENHRY and CDR2 SYGVKD. Time point specified: pre-sensitization, week 0. Treatment: therapeutic diphenylcyclopropenone sensitization with weekly scalp DPC. Total RNA was isolated from whole blood that had not been fractionated. At patch-test visits, sampling came before the patch test. The chain combines TRBV10-3 with TRBJ1-5; D is unresolved. The sequencing used whole blood, collected in connection with sensitization to the hapten diphenylcyclopropenone (DPC). The TCR sequence derives from a woman in her 40s with alopecia areata. Some clones in this sample may be carry-over from other donors' samples. CDR3 sequence: CAISALIGQPQHF. The CDR3 DNA sequence: TGTGCCATCAGTGCCCTAATAGGACAGCCCCAGCATTTT.